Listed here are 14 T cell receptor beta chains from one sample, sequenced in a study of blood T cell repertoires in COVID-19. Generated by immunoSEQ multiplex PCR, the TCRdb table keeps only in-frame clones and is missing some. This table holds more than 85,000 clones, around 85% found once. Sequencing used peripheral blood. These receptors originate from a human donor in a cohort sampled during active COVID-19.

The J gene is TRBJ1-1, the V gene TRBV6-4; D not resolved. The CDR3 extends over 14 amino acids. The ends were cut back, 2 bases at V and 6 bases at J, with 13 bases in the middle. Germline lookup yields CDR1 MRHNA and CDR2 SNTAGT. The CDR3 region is CASSDLDPAAEAFF. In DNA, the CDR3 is TGTGCCAGCAGTGACCTCGATCCCGCAGCTGAAGCTTTCTTT.

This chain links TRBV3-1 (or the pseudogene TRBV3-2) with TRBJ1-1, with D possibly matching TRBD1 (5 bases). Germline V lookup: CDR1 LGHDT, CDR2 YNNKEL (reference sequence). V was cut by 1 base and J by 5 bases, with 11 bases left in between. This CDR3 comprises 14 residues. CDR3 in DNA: TGTGCCAGCAGCCAAGCAGGGTTGGGGACTGAAGCTTTCTTT. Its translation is CASSQAGLGTEAFF.

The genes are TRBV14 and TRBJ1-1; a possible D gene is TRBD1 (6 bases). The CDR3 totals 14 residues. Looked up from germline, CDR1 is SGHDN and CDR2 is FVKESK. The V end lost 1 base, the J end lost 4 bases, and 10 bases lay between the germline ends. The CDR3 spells CASSQGVQGTEAFF. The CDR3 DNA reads TGTGCCAGCAGCCAAGGGGTACAGGGCACTGAAGCTTTCTTT.

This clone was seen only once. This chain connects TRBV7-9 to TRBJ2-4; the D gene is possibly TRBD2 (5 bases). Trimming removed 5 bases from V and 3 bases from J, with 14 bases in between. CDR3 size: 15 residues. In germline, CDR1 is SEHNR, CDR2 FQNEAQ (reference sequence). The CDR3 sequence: CASSPGSGRKNIQYF. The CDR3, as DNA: TGTGCCAGCAGCCCAGGCAGCGGACGCAAAAACATTCAGTACTTC.

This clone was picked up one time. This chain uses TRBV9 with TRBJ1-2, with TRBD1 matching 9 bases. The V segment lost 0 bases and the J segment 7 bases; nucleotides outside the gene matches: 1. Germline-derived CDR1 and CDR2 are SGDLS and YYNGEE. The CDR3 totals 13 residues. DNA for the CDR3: TGTGCCAGCAGCGTAGGACAGGGGGGTGGCTACACCTTC. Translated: CASSVGQGGGYTF. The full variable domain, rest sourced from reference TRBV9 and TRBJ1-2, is DSGVTQTPKHLITATGQRVTLRCSPRSGDLSVYWYQQSLDQGLQFLIQYYNGEERAKGNILERFSAQQFPDLHSELNLSSLELGDSALYFCASSVGQGGGYTFGSGTRLTVV.

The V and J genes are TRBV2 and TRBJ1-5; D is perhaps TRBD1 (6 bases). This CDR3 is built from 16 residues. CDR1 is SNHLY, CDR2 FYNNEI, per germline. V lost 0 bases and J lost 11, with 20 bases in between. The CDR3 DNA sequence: TGTGCCAGCAGTGAAGCGTTGGGGGCCGCCGGGGGGACCCAGCATTTT. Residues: CASSEALGAAGGTQHF.

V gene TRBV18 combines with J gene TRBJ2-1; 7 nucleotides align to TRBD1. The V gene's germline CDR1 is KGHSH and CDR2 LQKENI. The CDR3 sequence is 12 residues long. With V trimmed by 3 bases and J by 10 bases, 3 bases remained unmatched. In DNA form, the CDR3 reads TGTGCCAGCTCACCTACAGGGGACGAGCAGTTCTTC. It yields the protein CASSPTGDEQFF.

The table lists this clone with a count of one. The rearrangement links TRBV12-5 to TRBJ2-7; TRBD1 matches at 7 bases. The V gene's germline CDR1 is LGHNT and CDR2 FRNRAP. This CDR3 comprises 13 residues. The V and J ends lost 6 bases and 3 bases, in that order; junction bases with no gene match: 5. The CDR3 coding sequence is TGTGCTAGTGGCTGGACAGGCGGCTACGAGCAGTACTTC. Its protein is CASGWTGGYEQYF.

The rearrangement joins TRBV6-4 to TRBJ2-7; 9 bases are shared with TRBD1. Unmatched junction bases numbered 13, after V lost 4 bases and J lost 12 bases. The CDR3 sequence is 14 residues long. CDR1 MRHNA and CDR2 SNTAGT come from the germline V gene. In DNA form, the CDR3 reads TGTGCCAGCAGTGGCACAGGGGGCCCCCCTCGGGGGTACTTC. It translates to CASSGTGGPPRGYF.

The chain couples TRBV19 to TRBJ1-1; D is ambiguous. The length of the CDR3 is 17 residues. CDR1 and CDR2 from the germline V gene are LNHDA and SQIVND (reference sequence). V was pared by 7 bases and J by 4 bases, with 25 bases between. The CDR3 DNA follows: TGTGCCAGTACCCCGTTTCTGGTGACGGAAAGGAGCACTGAAGCTTTCTTT. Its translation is CASTPFLVTERSTEAFF.

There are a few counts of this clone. Here the CDR3 DNA reads TGTGCCAGCAGTTACTCGGACAGGGTATATGGCTACACCTTC. This translates into CASSYSDRVYGYTF. This chain links TRBV6-2 or TRBV6-3 with TRBJ1-2, with 8 bases aligning to TRBD1. The CDR3 spans 14 residues. V shed 0 bases, J shed 5 bases, and the junction held 2 bases outside the gene matches. Germline assignment: CDR1 MNHEY and CDR2 SVGEGT.

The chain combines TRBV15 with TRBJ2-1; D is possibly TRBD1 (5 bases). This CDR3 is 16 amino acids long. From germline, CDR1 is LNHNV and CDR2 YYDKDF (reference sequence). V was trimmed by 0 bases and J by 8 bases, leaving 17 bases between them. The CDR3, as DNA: TGTGCCACCAGCAGAGAGCGGACGCAGGGTGTGCATGAGCAGTTCTTC. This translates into CATSRERTQGVHEQFF.

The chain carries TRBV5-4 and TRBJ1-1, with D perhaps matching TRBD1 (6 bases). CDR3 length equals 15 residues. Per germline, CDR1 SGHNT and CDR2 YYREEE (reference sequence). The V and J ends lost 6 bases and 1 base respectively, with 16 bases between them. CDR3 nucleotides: TGTGCCAGCACCCTACAGGGTTTAGGGAACACTGAAGCTTTCTTT. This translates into CASTLQGLGNTEAFF.

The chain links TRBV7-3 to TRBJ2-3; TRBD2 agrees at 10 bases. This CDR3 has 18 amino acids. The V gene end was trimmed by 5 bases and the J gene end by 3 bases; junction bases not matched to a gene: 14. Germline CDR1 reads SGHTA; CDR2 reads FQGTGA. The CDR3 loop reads CASSAPSGGPRGTDTQYF. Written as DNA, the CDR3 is TGTGCCAGCAGCGCCCCTAGCGGGGGCCCCCGTGGGACAGATACGCAGTATTTT.